The 4 T cell receptor beta chains reported below all come from one sample, sequenced in a study of T cells in Graves' hyperthyroidism and ophthalmopathy. RNA transcripts gave rise to amplified TCR beta CDR3 regions. A set of HTBI primers served as the primers for a first-round RT-PCR of the TCR CDR3. TCRdb reprocessed the multiplex PCR reads via MiXCR and lists one record per CDR3 protein. The sample records about 400,000 distinct CDR3 sequences, more than 20% being singletons. Sequences were obtained from blood. The receptors here all came from a man over 45 with Graves' hyperthyroidism.

This clonotype has at least ten counts. The gene calls are TRBV28 and TRBJ2-7, with unresolved D. There are 13 residues in the CDR3. Germline values: CDR1 MDHEN, CDR2 SYDVKM. The germline V and J ends were trimmed by 6 bases and 2 bases, with 11 bases remaining between them. The CDR3 protein is CASRTRYPYEQYF. DNA for the CDR3: TGTGCCAGCAGAACACGATACCCCTACGAGCAGTACTTC.

Only a few counts were recorded for this clonotype. The J gene is TRBJ2-1, the V gene TRBV6-2 or TRBV6-3; 9 bases are a match to TRBD2. CDR1 and CDR2 from the germline V gene are MNHEY and SVGEGT. V gave up 6 bases and J gave up 3 bases; unmatched junction bases: 3. The CDR3 is 14 residues long. The CDR3: CASRGLANYNEQFF. The CDR3 DNA reads as TGTGCCAGCAGGGGACTAGCAAACTACAATGAGCAGTTCTTC.

In its sample, this clonotype was seen many times. The chain links TRBV6-5 to TRBJ1-2; possible D gene TRBD1, 5 bases. With 2 bases removed from V and 7 bases from J, the gap between germline ends came to 8 bases. The V gene's germline CDR1 is MNHEY and CDR2 SVGAGI. This CDR3 is built from 12 residues. The CDR3 coding sequence is TGTGCCAGCAGTTACCGGGGGTCTGGCTACACCTTC. Its protein is CASSYRGSGYTF.

In this sample, this clonotype turned up a few times. The gene calls are TRBV7-9 and TRBJ2-2; no firm D call. V gave up 2 bases and J gave up 0 bases, with 13 bases separating them. There are 17 residues in the CDR3. Looked up from germline, CDR1 is SEHNR and CDR2 is FQNEAQ (reference sequence). Written as DNA, the CDR3 is TGTGCCAGCAGCTTATGGGTGGGAACGGCGAACACCGGGGAGCTGTTTTTT. It specifies CASSLWVGTANTGELFF.